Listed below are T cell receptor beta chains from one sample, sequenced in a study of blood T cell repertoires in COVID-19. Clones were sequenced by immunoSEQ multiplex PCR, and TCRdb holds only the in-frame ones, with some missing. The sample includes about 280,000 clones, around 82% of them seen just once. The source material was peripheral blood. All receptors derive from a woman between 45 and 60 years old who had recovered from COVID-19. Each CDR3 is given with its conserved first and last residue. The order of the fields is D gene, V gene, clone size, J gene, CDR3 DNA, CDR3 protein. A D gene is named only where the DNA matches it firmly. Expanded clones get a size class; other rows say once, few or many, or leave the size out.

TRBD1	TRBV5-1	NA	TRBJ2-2	TGCGCCAGCCCCCCGATAGGACAGGAGAACACCGGGGAGCTGTTTTTT	CASPPIGQENTGELFF
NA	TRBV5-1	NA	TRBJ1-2	TGCGCCAGCGGGGAGGGCTATGGCTACACCTTC	CASGEGYGYTF
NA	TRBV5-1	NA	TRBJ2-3	TGCGCCAGCAGCTCAGAACCTGCGGGGAGTAACACAGATACGCAGTATTTT	CASSSEPAGSNTDTQYF
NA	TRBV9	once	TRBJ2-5	TGTGCCAGCAGCGGGGCGGGGGAGACCCAGTACTTC	CASSGAGETQYF
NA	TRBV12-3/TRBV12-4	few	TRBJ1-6	TGTGCCAGCAGTTTATGGGACATATCACCCCTCCACTTT	CASSLWDISPLHF
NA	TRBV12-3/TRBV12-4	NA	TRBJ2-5	TGTGCCAGCAGTTTTGCAGGGAGGGAGACCCAGTACTTC	CASSFAGRETQYF
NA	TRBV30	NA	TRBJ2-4	TGTGCCTGGAGTGAAACGGCAGCGAAAAACATTCAGTACTTC	CAWSETAAKNIQYF
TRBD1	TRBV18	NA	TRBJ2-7	TGTGCCAGCTCATGGGGACAGGGATCTGGGCAGTACTTC	CASSWGQGSGQYF
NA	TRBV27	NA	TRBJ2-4	TGTGCCAGCAGTTTATCTTCCGGAAGGGCAGGGGAAAAAAACATTCAGTACTTC	CASSLSSGRAGEKNIQYF
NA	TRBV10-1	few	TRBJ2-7	TGCGCCAGCAGGAAGAGAACTCCCCCCTACGAGCAGTACTTC	CASRKRTPPYEQYF
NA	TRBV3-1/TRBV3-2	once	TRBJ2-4	TGTGCCAGCAGCCAAGGCGGCGGGGGCTTTATAGCCAAAAACATTCAGTACTTC	CASSQGGGGFIAKNIQYF
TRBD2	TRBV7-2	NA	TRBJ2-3	TGTGCCAGCAGCCCTCATGGTGCAGCGGGGGGGGCAGATACGCAGTATTTT	CASSPHGAAGGADTQYF
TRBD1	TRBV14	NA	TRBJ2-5	TGTGCCAGCAGCCTACCGGGACAGGGGGCTGAGACCCAGTACTTC	CASSLPGQGAETQYF
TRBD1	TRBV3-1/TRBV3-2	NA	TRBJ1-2	TGTGCCAGCAGCCAGTTAGGGGGCCGTCGAGGCTACACCTTC	CASSQLGGRRGYTF
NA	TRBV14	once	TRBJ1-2	TGTGCCAGCAGCCAAGAGAGGGTCCATGGCTACACCTTC	CASSQERVHGYTF
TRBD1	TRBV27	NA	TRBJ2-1	TGTGCCAGCAGGCTGGGACAGGGCGGTGAGCAGTTCTTC	CASRLGQGGEQFF
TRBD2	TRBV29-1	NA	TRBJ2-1	TGCAGCGTTGATGGGGGACTAAGGAGAAACAGTGAGCAGTTCTTC	CSVDGGLRRNSEQFF
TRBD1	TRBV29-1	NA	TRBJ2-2	TGCAGCGTCGCGGACAGGCTCAGCCCCGGGGAGCTGTTTTTT	CSVADRLSPGELFF
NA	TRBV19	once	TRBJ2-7	TGTGCCAGTAGTTACGACGGAGAATACGAGCAGTACTTC	CASSYDGEYEQYF
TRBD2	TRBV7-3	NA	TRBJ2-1	TGTGCCAGCAGGCCGACTAGCGGGGGAGGTCATGAGCAGTTCTTC	CASRPTSGGGHEQFF
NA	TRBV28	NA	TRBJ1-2	TGTGCCAGCAGTTTATTCAGGGGCTCAGGCTACACCTTC	CASSLFRGSGYTF
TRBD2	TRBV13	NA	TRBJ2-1	TGTGCCAGCAGCTTTCGCCTAGCGGAATACAATGAGCAGTTCTTC	CASSFRLAEYNEQFF
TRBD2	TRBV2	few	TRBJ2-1	TGTGCCAGCAGGGGAGGGACTAGCGGGAGCCATGAGCAGTTCTTC	CASRGGTSGSHEQFF
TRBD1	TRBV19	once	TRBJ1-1	TGTGCCAGTTCCCCGGGACAGGCACCGATGAACACTGAAGCTTTCTTT	CASSPGQAPMNTEAFF
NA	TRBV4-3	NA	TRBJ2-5	TGCGCCAGCAGCCAAGAAGCCGGGAGAGCCGTCCAGTACTTC	CASSQEAGRAVQYF
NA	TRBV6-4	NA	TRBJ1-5	TGTGCCAGTACCCTTCGGGGCGGGGGGGGTCAGCCCCAGCATTTT	CASTLRGGGGQPQHF
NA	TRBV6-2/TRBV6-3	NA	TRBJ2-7	TGTGCCAGCAGCCGGACAGTTCAGGAGCAGTACTTC	CASSRTVQEQYF
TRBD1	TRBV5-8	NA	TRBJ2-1	TGTGCCAGCAGCCTCTCGCCGGGACAGGGCTACAATGAGCAGTTCTTC	CASSLSPGQGYNEQFF
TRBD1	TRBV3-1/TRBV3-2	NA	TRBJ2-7	TGTGCCAGCAGCCAAGATCGGGACAGGGTCTCCTACGAGCAGTACTTC	CASSQDRDRVSYEQYF
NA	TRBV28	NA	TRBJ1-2	TGTGCCAGCAGCATCGGGGGGAGGGGCTATGGCTACACCTTC	CASSIGGRGYGYTF
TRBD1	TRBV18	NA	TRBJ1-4	TGTGCCAGCGCACCGACAGGGGTTAATGAAAAACTGTTTTTT	CASAPTGVNEKLFF
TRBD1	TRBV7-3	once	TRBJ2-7	TGTGCCAGCAGCTTAAGCGGGGACAGGGGGCGCTACGAGCAGTACTTC	CASSLSGDRGRYEQYF
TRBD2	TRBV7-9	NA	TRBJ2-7	TGTGCCAGCAGCTTAGTTCGCGGGGGAAGCTCCTACGAGCAGTACTTC	CASSLVRGGSSYEQYF
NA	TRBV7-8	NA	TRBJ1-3	TGTGCCAGCACTTCCGGGGGGTTCTCTGGAAACACCATATATTTT	CASTSGGFSGNTIYF
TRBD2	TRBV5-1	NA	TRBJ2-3	TGCGCCAGCAGCCCCTCCTCGACTAGCGGGGGGGCTCCAACGCAGTATTTT	CASSPSSTSGGAPTQYF
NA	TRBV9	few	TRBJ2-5	TGTGCCAGCAGCTCCGATGACGCGGCCGTGTACTTC	CASSSDDAAVYF
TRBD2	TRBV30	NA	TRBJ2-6	TGTGCCTGGACCTCTGCCAGGACTAGCTCTGGGGCCAACGTCCTGACTTTC	CAWTSARTSSGANVLTF
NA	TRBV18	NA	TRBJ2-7	TGTGCCAGCTCACCCGAGGTTGAGCAGTACTTC	CASSPEVEQYF
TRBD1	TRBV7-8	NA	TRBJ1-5	TGTGCCAGCAGCCCCGACAGGGGGCCCTCCAGGCAGCCCCAGCATTTT	CASSPDRGPSRQPQHF
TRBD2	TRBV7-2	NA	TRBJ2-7	TGTGCCAGCGTACTAGCGGGAACCTACGAGCAGTACTTC	CASVLAGTYEQYF